This TCR beta chain was sequenced for a study of cytomegalovirus exposure and HLA in healthy donors. Study background: The study's early data release held 80 million to 95 million unique TCRs from HLA-typed donors. The study placed over 65% of its 398 genotyped donors in the Caucasian-associated ancestry cluster. Study-level findings and limits: In a later analysis, across HLA loci, associated TCR counts were highest for DRB1, lowest for HLA-C.

In the PCR, 60 Vbeta and 13 Jbeta primers were used. Sequencing was performed with immunoSEQ multiplex PCR; in TCRdb, only in-frame clones are kept and a portion is missing. Altogether about 160,000 clones are present, 65% to 90% being singletons, with the ten largest covering roughly 10%. Trimming removed 1 base at V and 3 bases at J, with 12 bases between. The CDR3 contains 15 residues. The V gene's germline CDR1 is SEHNR and CDR2 FQNEAQ (reference sequence). Concerning this clone: Its antigen remains unidentified.

The specimen sequenced was PBMCs. This receptor was taken from a man aged 50 or older in good health and CMV-seropositive. The V gene is TRBV7-9, the J gene TRBJ1-1; D possibly corresponds to TRBD1 (5 bases). CDR3 bases: TGTGCCAGCAGCTTAGTGGGGGGAGGTGACACTGAAGCTTTCTTT. As protein: CASSLVGGGDTEAFF.